Listed below are T cell receptor beta chains from one sample, sequenced in a study of T cell responses to AZD1222 COVID-19 vaccine. TCRdb's copy holds only in-frame clones and misses some; the assay was immunoSEQ multiplex PCR. Here the sample spans 75,000 to 80,000 clones, approximately 80% being singletons. This material consisted of peripheral blood, taken 28 days after the second dose of the MenACWY control vaccine. These receptor sequences come from an adult who received the MenACWY meningococcal vaccine as a control. The CDR3 runs from the conserved cysteine through the conserved F or W. The D gene is left open where the match is weak. Clone size is stated in some rows and not others, as once, few, many or a class when expanded.

D gene	clone size	V gene	J gene	CDR3 DNA	CDR3 protein
NA	NA	TRBV5-1	TRBJ2-3	TGCGCCAGCAGCTTGGGCACTAGCACAGATACGCAGTATTTT	CASSLGTSTDTQYF
NA	NA	TRBV28	TRBJ1-4	TGTGCCAGCAGCCCCCTGGGGGAAACCATGAAGGAAAAACTGTTTTTT	CASSPLGETMKEKLFF
TRBD2	few	TRBV14	TRBJ2-7	TGTGCCAGCAGCTTTAGACGGGGGGGCGAGCAGTACTTC	CASSFRRGGEQYF
NA	NA	TRBV28	TRBJ1-5	TGTGCCAGCAGTCAAGACGGTGTGAGAGGACAGCCCCAGCATTTT	CASSQDGVRGQPQHF
NA	NA	TRBV11-2	TRBJ1-1	TGTGCCAGCAGCTTACCGTTCGGAGGGGCTGAAGCTTTCTTT	CASSLPFGGAEAFF
NA	NA	TRBV10-3	TRBJ1-1	TGTGCCATCAGTGAGTCGACCGGACCCAACACTGAAGCTTTCTTT	CAISESTGPNTEAFF
NA	NA	TRBV18	TRBJ1-1	TGTGCCAGCTCACACAGGGAAAACACTGAAGCTTTCTTT	CASSHRENTEAFF
TRBD1	few	TRBV2	TRBJ1-2	TGTGCCAGCGGAAGGTTACGGACAGGGGACGGCTACACCTTC	CASGRLRTGDGYTF
TRBD2	NA	TRBV7-9	TRBJ2-1	TGTGCCAGCAGCTTAGCCGGGACTAGCGGATACAATGAGCAGTTCTTC	CASSLAGTSGYNEQFF
TRBD1	few	TRBV5-1	TRBJ2-7	TGCGCCAGCAGTCAGGGACAGGGCTCCTCCTACGAGCAGTACTTC	CASSQGQGSSYEQYF
NA	few	TRBV5-1	TRBJ2-5	TGCGCCAGCAGCCCCATTACCGGGGAGACCCAGTACTTC	CASSPITGETQYF
NA	NA	TRBV28	TRBJ1-3	TGTGCCAGCAGTTTGCAGGGGATTGCTGGAAACACCATATATTTT	CASSLQGIAGNTIYF
NA	NA	TRBV9	TRBJ2-1	TGTGCCAGCAGCCCGGTAGGGGGACCCTTTGTTTTTGAGCAGTTCTTC	CASSPVGGPFVFEQFF
NA	NA	TRBV27	TRBJ1-4	TGTGCCAGCAGTTTGAGAGGTGAAAAACTGTTTTTT	CASSLRGEKLFF
TRBD2	NA	TRBV3-1/TRBV3-2	TRBJ2-7	TGTGCCAGCAGCCAAACTAGCGGCTACGAGCAGTACTTC	CASSQTSGYEQYF
NA	NA	TRBV2	TRBJ1-1	TGTGCCAGCACTAGGACACCTTCCGGGACTGAAGCTTTCTTT	CASTRTPSGTEAFF
TRBD1	NA	TRBV24-1	TRBJ2-1	TGTGCCACCAGTGATCGGACAGGGCGAATCAATGAGCAGTTCTTC	CATSDRTGRINEQFF
NA	NA	TRBV5-1	TRBJ2-7	TGCGCCAGCAGCTTGGGTGGAGGGGGAGTCTACGAGCAGTACTTC	CASSLGGGGVYEQYF
NA	few	TRBV30	TRBJ1-1	TGTGCCTGGAGCGGAGTACAAGCCGGGAGAGGCGCTGAAGCTTTCTTT	CAWSGVQAGRGAEAFF
NA	NA	TRBV5-1	TRBJ2-5	TGCGCCAGCAGCTTAGATGACGCCTGGGGAGGTCAGGGGACCCAGTACTTC	CASSLDDAWGGQGTQYF
NA	few	TRBV18	TRBJ1-3	TGTGCCAGCTCACCACCGACGGAAGACACCATATATTTT	CASSPPTEDTIYF
TRBD1	few	TRBV5-6	TRBJ1-1	TGTGCCAGCAGCCGAGACAGGGGAATGAACACTGAAGCTTTCTTT	CASSRDRGMNTEAFF